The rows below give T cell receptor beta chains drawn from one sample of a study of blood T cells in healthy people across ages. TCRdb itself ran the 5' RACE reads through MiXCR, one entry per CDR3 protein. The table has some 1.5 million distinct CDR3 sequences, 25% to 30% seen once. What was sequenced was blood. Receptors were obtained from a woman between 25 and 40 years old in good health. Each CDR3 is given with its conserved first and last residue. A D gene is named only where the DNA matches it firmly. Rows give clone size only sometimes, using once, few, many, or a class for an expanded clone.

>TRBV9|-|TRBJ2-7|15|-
TGTGCCAGCAGCGTAGGGGCGGGAACGGTCAACGAGCAGTACTTC
CASSVGAGTVNEQYF
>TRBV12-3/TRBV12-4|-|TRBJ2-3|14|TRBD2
TGTGCCAGCAGGAAAGCGGGAGGTGCAGATACGCAGTATTTT
CASRKAGGADTQYF
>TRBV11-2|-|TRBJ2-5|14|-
TGTGCCAGCAGCCGTGCCCAGGGCCTAGGGACCCAGTACTTC
CASSRAQGLGTQYF
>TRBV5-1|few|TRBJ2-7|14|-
TGCGCCAGCAGATCGGCGGTGTCTTCCTACGAGCAGTACTTC
CASRSAVSSYEQYF
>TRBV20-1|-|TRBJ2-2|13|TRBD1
TGCAGGCTAAAGACAGGGCTCACCGGGGAGCTGTTTTTT
CRLKTGLTGELFF
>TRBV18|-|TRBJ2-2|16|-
TGTGCCAGCTCACCACGCGGGGCTGCGAACACCGGGGAGCTGTTTTTT
CASSPRGAANTGELFF
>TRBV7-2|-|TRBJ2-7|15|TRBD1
TGTGCCAGCAGCTTAGGGACTACAGGGGGCAACGAGCAGTACTTC
CASSLGTTGGNEQYF
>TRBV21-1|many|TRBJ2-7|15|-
TGTGCCAGCAGCAAACTGGCAGGCCTTGACTACGAGCAGTACTTC
CASSKLAGLDYEQYF
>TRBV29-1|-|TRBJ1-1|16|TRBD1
TGCAGCGTTGAAGATCTGGGACAGGGGGCGAACACTGAAGCTTTCTTT
CSVEDLGQGANTEAFF
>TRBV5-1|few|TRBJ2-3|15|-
TGCGCCAGCAGCTCCGGGATTCTTCACTGGGGGACGCAGTATTTT
CASSSGILHWGTQYF
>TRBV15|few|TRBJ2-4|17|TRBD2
TGTGCCACCAGCAGCCGTACTAGCGGGGTAGCCAAAAACATTCAGTACTTC
CATSSRTSGVAKNIQYF
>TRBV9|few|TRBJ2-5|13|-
TGTGCCAGCAGCGTGGACGGAGTGACGACCCAGTACTTC
CASSVDGVTTQYF
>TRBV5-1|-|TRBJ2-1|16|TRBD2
TGCGCCAGCAGCTTAAGACTAGCGGGGGCTAACAATGAGCAGTTCTTC
CASSLRLAGANNEQFF
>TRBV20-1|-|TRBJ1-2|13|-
TGCAGTGCTAGAGACCCCACGTCGGAGGGCTACACCTTC
CSARDPTSEGYTF
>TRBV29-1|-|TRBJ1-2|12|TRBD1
TGCAGCGTCCGACAGGGGGCTCGCGGCTACACCTTC
CSVRQGARGYTF
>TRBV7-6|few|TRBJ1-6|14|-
TGTGCCAGCAGCCTGGGCCTAGAAGGCGCCCCCCTCCACTTT
CASSLGLEGAPLHF
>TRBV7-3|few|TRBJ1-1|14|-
TGTGCCAGCAGCCTCGGGACATGGAATACTGAAGCTTTCTTT
CASSLGTWNTEAFF
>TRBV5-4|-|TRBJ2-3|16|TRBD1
TGTGCCAGCAGCTATATAACGGGACAGAGCACAGATACGCAGTATTTT
CASSYITGQSTDTQYF
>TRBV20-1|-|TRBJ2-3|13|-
TGCAGTGCTTACGTACCTGGACCAGATACGCAGTATTTT
CSAYVPGPDTQYF
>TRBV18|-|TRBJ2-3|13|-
TGTGCCAGCTCACCACGTCCCACAGATACGCAGTATTTT
CASSPRPTDTQYF
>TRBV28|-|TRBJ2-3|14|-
TGTGCCAGCAGTTTATTGGGGACCACAGATACGCAGTATTTT
CASSLLGTTDTQYF
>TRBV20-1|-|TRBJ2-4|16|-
TGCAGTGCCTTTGCGGAAGGGAATACGAACTACAATGAGCAGTACTTC
CSAFAEGNTNYNEQYF
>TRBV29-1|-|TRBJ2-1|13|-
TGCAGCGTTGAGAGTCCCTCCTACAATGAGCAGTTCTTC
CSVESPSYNEQFF
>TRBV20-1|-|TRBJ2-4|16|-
TGCAGTGCCACCACTCTTGCCAAACTAGCCAAAAACATTCAGTACTTC
CSATTLAKLAKNIQYF
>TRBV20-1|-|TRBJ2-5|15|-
TGCAGTGCTAAGTTACCGACGGGGATTCCAGAGACCCAGTACTTC
CSAKLPTGIPETQYF
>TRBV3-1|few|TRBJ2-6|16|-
TGTGCCAGCAGCCAAGAAGCAGAATCTGGGGCCAACGTCCTGACTTTC
CASSQEAESGANVLTF
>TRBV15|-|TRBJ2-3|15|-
TGTGCCACCAGCAAAGAGCGCGCAGGCACAGATACGCAGTATTTT
CATSKERAGTDTQYF
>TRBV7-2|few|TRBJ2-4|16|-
TGTGCCAGCAGCCCGAGCTCCTCTCTAGCCAAAAACATTCAGTACTTC
CASSPSSSLAKNIQYF
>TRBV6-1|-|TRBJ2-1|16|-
TGTGCCAGCAGTGAAGTAAGGCAGCGAGTCGTCAATGAGCAGTTCTTC
CASSEVRQRVVNEQFF
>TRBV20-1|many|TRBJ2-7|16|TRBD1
TGCAGTGCTATTCTCCCCCCCGGACAGGGGGCTTACGAGCAGTACTTC
CSAILPPGQGAYEQYF
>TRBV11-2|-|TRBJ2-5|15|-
TGTGCCAGCAGCTCCGGGGCCAGACAACAAGAGACCCAGTACTTC
CASSSGARQQETQYF
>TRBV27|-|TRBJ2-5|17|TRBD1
TGTGCCAGCAGCTCCGTCCGAGGGGGCGCGAGGCAAGAGACCCAGTACTTC
CASSSVRGGARQETQYF
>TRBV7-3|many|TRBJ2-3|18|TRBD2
TGTGCCAGCAGCTTAACGCCGCCAAGCGGGGGGCCCACAGATACGCAGTATTTT
CASSLTPPSGGPTDTQYF
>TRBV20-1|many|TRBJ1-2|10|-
TGCAGTGCTTTAAACTATGGCTACACCTTC
CSALNYGYTF
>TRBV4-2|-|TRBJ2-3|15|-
TGTGCCAGCAGCCAAGAGGGCACTCGCGCAGATACGCAGTATTTT
CASSQEGTRADTQYF